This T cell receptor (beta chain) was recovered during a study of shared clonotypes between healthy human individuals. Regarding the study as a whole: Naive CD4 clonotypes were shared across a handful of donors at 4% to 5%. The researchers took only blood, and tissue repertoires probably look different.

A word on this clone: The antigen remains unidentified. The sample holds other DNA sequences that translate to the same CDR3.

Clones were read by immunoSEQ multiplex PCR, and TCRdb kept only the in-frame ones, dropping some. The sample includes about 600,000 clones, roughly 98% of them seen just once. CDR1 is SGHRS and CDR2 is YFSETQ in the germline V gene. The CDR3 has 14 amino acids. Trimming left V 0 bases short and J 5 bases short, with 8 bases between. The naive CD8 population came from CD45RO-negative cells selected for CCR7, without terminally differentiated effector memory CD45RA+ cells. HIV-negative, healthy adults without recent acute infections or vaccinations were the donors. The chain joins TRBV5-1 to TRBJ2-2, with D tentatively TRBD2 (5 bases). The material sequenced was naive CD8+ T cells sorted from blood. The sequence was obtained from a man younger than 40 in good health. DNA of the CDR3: TGCGCCAGCAGCTTGGAGGGCGGGACCGGGGAGCTGTTTTTT. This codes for CASSLEGGTGELFF.